Listed below are T cell receptor beta chains from one sample, sequenced in a study of neoadjuvant anti-PD-1 for oral cavity cancer. Assay used: immunoSEQ multiplex PCR; TCRdb lists only in-frame clones, some missing. The sample holds about 23,000 clones, around 43% seen once. Sequencing used tumor tissue, obtained after nivolumab (anti-PD-1) treatment. The receptor set was obtained from a person between 35 and 79 years old with oral cavity squamous cell carcinoma. Both conserved end residues are trimmed from each CDR3. Clone size appears in some rows only: once, few, many, or a class for an expanded clone.

V gene: TRBV7-9
clone size: .
CDR3 protein: ASSLAPLGFLNEQY

V gene: TRBV28
clone size: many
CDR3 protein: ASSLGRTDWY

V gene: TRBV7-9
clone size: .
CDR3 protein: ASSLIIEEQF

V gene: TRBV13
clone size: .
CDR3 protein: ASSIGTGLAGELF

V gene: TRBV10-3
clone size: few
CDR3 protein: AISEARDTQY

V gene: TRBV2
clone size: .
CDR3 protein: ASSAPYEQF

V gene: TRBV7-9
clone size: .
CDR3 protein: ASSLRTDRRETQY

V gene: TRBV19
clone size: .
CDR3 protein: ASSILPLQGGSNQPQH

V gene: TRBV6-6
clone size: .
CDR3 protein: ASTQARDYGYT

V gene: TRBV7-9
clone size: .
CDR3 protein: ASSLARQGYT

V gene: TRBV4-1
clone size: many
CDR3 protein: ASSGRANTGELF

V gene: TRBV28
clone size: .
CDR3 protein: ASSPGTGENSPLH

V gene: TRBV5-5
clone size: .
CDR3 protein: ASSPGGQPNYGYT

V gene: TRBV4-1
clone size: .
CDR3 protein: ASSQDLWGSTGGYHEQY

V gene: TRBV5-5
clone size: medium-sized
CDR3 protein: ASSSGGPSDTQY

V gene: TRBV6-1
clone size: .
CDR3 protein: ASRDRDAGELF

V gene: TRBV2
clone size: .
CDR3 protein: ASSEAERHTGELF

V gene: TRBV5-4
clone size: once
CDR3 protein: ASSQEWAGGNEQF

V gene: TRBV7-6
clone size: once
CDR3 protein: ASSLDHTSGEQY

V gene: TRBV2
clone size: few
CDR3 protein: ASRQGEAYNEQF

V gene: TRBV6-5
clone size: once
CDR3 protein: ASSLRTGGTHEQY

V gene: TRBV10-3
clone size: once
CDR3 protein: AISPTGNNEQF

V gene: TRBV2
clone size: few
CDR3 protein: ASSEAQGAFYEQY

V gene: TRBV10-3
clone size: few
CDR3 protein: AISGQGKAGELF

V gene: TRBV18
clone size: .
CDR3 protein: ASSPSGAGTEAF

V gene: TRBV30
clone size: .
CDR3 protein: AWSVRSNGYT